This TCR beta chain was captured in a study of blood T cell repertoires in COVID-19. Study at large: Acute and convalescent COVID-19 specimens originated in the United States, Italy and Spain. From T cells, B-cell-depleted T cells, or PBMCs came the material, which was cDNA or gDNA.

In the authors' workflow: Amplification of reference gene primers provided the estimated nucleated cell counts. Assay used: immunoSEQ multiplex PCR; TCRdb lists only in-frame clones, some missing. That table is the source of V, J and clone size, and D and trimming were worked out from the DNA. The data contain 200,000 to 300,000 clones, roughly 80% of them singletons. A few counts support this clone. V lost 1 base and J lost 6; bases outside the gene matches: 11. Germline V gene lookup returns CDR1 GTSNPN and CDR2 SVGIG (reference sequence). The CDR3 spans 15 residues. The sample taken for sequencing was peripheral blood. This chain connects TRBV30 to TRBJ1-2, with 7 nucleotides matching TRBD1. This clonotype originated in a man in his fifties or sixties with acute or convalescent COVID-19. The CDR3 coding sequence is TGTGCCTGGAGTGCTCGCCTAGGGGGCGCCAATGGCTACACCTTC. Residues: CAWSARLGGANGYTF.